The T cell receptor beta chain under discussion was sequenced for a study of T cells in Graves' hyperthyroidism and ophthalmopathy. Study in general: Once the initial diagnosis was made, peripheral blood was obtained before any treatment. Findings of the study overall: Before onset, ophthalmopathy was predicted by the model a median roughly 6.8 months earlier. Most thyroid clonotypes with frequency above 0.001 were detected in blood.

Exclusion followed for patients with uncontrolled infection, other autoimmune disease, pregnancy or lactation. This clonotype was seen many times. Its antigen is undetermined. Trimming left V 6 bases short and J 2 bases short, with 11 bases between. This CDR3 spans 14 amino acids. Germline V gene lookup returns CDR1 SGHAT and CDR2 FQDESV (reference sequence). Amplified regions were TCR beta CDR3 sequences from RNA transcripts. TCR CDR3 regions were first amplified by RT-PCR with HTBI primers. TCRdb reprocessed the multiplex PCR reads with MiXCR, giving one entry per CDR3 protein. In the table there are a few hundred thousand distinct CDR3 sequences, about 15% of which are singletons.

The sequence was obtained from a woman aged 30 to 39 with Graves' ophthalmopathy. The chain carries TRBV11-1 and TRBJ2-1; D possibly corresponds to TRBD1 (6 bases). The source material was blood. The CDR3 bases are TGTGCCAGCAGGATCGGACAGCCCTACAATGAGCAGTTCTTC. Translating it yields CASRIGQPYNEQFF.